This T cell receptor (beta chain) comes out of a study of patients and donors after allogeneic stem cell transplantation. The trim removed 5 bases at V and 1 base at J, leaving 4 bases unmatched. This CDR3 has 17 residues. CDR1 and CDR2 (germline): SGHVS, FQNEAQ. The sample holds a few counts of this clonotype. TCRdb redid the calling of the RT-PCR reads with MiXCR, one entry per CDR3 protein. The sample consists of roughly 880,000 distinct CDR3 sequences, more than 15% of them appearing once. This TCR was recovered from a human donor who was either an allogeneic HSCT recipient or a stem cell or donor lymphocyte infusion donor (not recorded which). It is not recorded whose cells these are; they may come from a transplant donor. What was sequenced was blood, either unsorted or a sorted T cell fraction (not recorded which). V and J are TRBV7-8 and TRBJ2-1; 14 nucleotides line up with TRBD2. CDR3 in DNA: TGTGCCAGCAGCGCACGACTAGCGGGAGGGTCCTACAATGAGCAGTTCTTC. It encodes CASSARLAGGSYNEQFF.